These 5 T cell receptor beta chains originate from one sample sequenced in a study of cytomegalovirus exposure and HLA in healthy donors. The method was immunoSEQ multiplex PCR; TCRdb's version includes in-frame clones alone and lacks a portion of them. The data hold around 190,000 clones, with roughly 85% observed a single time. Source material: PBMCs. All receptors come from a man between 18 and 35 years old in good health and CMV-seropositive.

V is TRBV7-9 and J is TRBJ2-1; TRBD1 matches 9 bases. V lost 5 bases, J lost 3 bases, and 8 bases stayed unmatched. The CDR3 has 16 amino acids. Germline V gene sequence: CDR1 SEHNR, CDR2 FQNEAQ (reference sequence). Written as DNA, the CDR3 is TGTGCCAGCAGCAGATCGACAGGGGGTGGCTACAATGAGCAGTTCTTC. Its translation: CASSRSTGGGYNEQFF.

CDR3 residues: CASSPGLAGGGNTGELFF. The CDR3 nucleotides read TGTGCCAGCAGCCCGGGACTAGCGGGAGGGGGGAACACCGGGGAGCTGTTTTTT. The rearrangement uses TRBV7-3 and TRBJ2-2, with TRBD2 matching over 16 bases. The CDR3 runs 18 residues. Per germline, CDR1 SGHTA and CDR2 FQGTGA. Trimming removed 5 bases from V and 1 base from J; junction bases left unmatched: 4.

The chain uses TRBV4-1 and TRBJ2-1; a weak D match, TRBD2 (6 bases). Germline loops: CDR1 MGHRA, CDR2 YSYEKL. The CDR3 consists of 12 residues. Trimming removed 3 bases from V and 6 bases from J, with 6 bases in between. The CDR3 nucleotides are TGCGCCAGCAGCCAGCGGGGCAATGAGCAGTTCTTC. Protein: CASSQRGNEQFF.

The chain recombines TRBV4-1 with TRBJ1-1, with 7 bases fitting TRBD1. Germline V CDR1 and CDR2: MGHRA, YSYEKL. The V and J ends lost 0 bases and 5 bases, in that order; junction bases with no gene match: 6. This CDR3 has 15 residues. The CDR3 DNA is TGCGCCAGCAGCCAAGATTCACAGGGGTGGACTGAAGCTTTCTTT. Protein: CASSQDSQGWTEAFF.

This clone has only a few counts. This chain uses TRBV10-1 with TRBJ1-2; 7 positions agree with TRBD1. The ends lost 4 bases at V and 2 bases at J; junction bases unmatched: 1. From germline, CDR1 is WNHNN and CDR2 SYGVQD (reference sequence). The length of the CDR3 is 13 residues. The CDR3 spells CASSAGQNYGYTF. CDR3 bases: TGCGCCAGCAGTGCGGGACAGAACTATGGCTACACCTTC.